These 11 T cell receptor beta chains came from one sample sequenced in a study of identifying expanded T cells in peripheral blood. Generated by immunoSEQ multiplex PCR, the TCRdb table keeps only in-frame clones and is missing some. The data show approximately 90,000 clones, around nine tenths seen once. Sequencing was performed on blood. The receptors here all came from a person aged 18 to 70 in good health.

The V gene is TRBV4-2, the J gene TRBJ1-1; D is uncertain. Per germline, CDR1 LGHNA and CDR2 YNFKEQ. This CDR3 is 14 amino acids long. The V end was cut by 0 bases, the J end by 2 bases, with 7 bases between. CDR3 region: CASSQESANTEAFF. CDR3 in DNA: TGTGCCAGCAGCCAAGAGTCAGCAAACACTGAAGCTTTCTTT.

The gene calls are TRBV7-9 and TRBJ1-1; no clear D gene. From germline, CDR1 is SEHNR and CDR2 FQNEAQ (reference sequence). The CDR3 totals 14 residues. V dropped 3 bases and J dropped 1 base, with 9 bases sitting between them. Here the CDR3 DNA reads TGTGCCAGCAGCTTTAGGACGGCGAACACTGAAGCTTTCTTT. Protein product: CASSFRTANTEAFF.

The rearrangement uses TRBV19 and TRBJ2-2; 15 bases match TRBD2. After removal of 5 bases from V and 3 bases from J, the junction contained 10 bases not matched to a gene. CDR3 length: 19 amino acids. Germline V lookup: CDR1 LNHDA, CDR2 SQIVND (reference sequence). The CDR3 reads CASSRSGLAGGRHTGELFF. In DNA, the CDR3 is TGTGCCAGTAGTCGTTCCGGACTAGCGGGGGGGCGGCACACCGGGGAGCTGTTTTTT.

With regard to this clone: Other DNA sequences in the same sample also yield this CDR3. V and J are TRBV2 and TRBJ1-5; a weak D match, TRBD1 (5 bases). The germline CDR1 and CDR2 sequences are SNHLY and FYNNEI. V shed 2 bases and J shed 4 bases, with 6 bases lying between them. The CDR3 covers 13 residues. The CDR3 reads CASSEQGNQPQHF. The DNA of the CDR3 is TGTGCCAGCAGTGAACAGGGAAATCAGCCCCAGCATTTT.

CDR3 protein: CASSSGTGGFGELFF. The CDR3 DNA follows: TGTGCCAGCAGTTCCGGGACAGGGGGCTTCGGGGAGCTGTTTTTT. V is TRBV7-2 and J is TRBJ2-2, with 12 bases identical to TRBD1. The CDR3 loop spans 15 amino acids. CDR1 is SGHTA and CDR2 is FQGNSA in the germline V gene. Trimming took 6 bases from V and 7 from J; bases not matched to a gene: 6.

The genes are TRBV5-1 and TRBJ2-1, with a tentative D call TRBD2 (6 bases). V lost 4 bases, J lost 2 bases, and 13 bases lay in between. Germline CDR1 is SGHRS and CDR2 is YFSETQ. This CDR3 has 15 amino acids. For the CDR3, the DNA is TGCGCCAGCAGCCTGGAGGGCGACGCCTACAATGAGCAGTTCTTC. Residues: CASSLEGDAYNEQFF.

A remark on this clone: Different DNA sequences within this sample yield the same CDR3. The chain is built from TRBV2 and TRBJ2-7; a weak D match, TRBD1 (5 bases). The CDR3 is made up of 12 amino acids. Germline values: CDR1 SNHLY, CDR2 FYNNEI. The V gene lost 6 bases and the J gene lost 4 bases, with 10 bases spanning the gap. CDR3 nucleotide sequence: TGTGCCAGCAGGGCTGACAGTTACGAGCAGTACTTC. This translates into CASRADSYEQYF.

The gene calls are TRBV6-6 and TRBJ2-2; maybe TRBD1 (6 bases). Germline loops: CDR1 MNHNY, CDR2 SVGAGI (reference sequence). This CDR3 is built from 15 residues. Trimming took off 3 bases at V and 2 bases at J, with 10 bases between the two ends. The CDR3 nucleotides read TGTGCCAGCAGTTATGTGACAGGAAACACCGGGGAGCTGTTTTTT. This encodes CASSYVTGNTGELFF.

This clone was seen once. In nucleotides, the CDR3 is TGTGCCAGCAGGGCCCCCCCCGCAGCGGAGTCCACAGATACGCAGTATTTT. As protein: CASRAPPAAESTDTQYF. The V call is TRBV2, the J call TRBJ2-3; D is possibly TRBD2 (5 bases). The V end was cut by 6 bases, the J end by 2 bases, with 21 bases between. The CDR3 is made up of 17 amino acids. The germline CDR1 and CDR2 sequences are SNHLY and FYNNEI. Using reference TRBV2 and TRBJ2-3 for the parts outside the CDR3, the full variable domain is EPEVTQTPSHQVTQMGQEVILRCVPISNHLYFYWYRQILGQKVEFLVSFYNNEISEKSEIFDDQFSVERPDGSNFTLKIRSTKLEDSAMYFCASRAPPAAESTDTQYFGPGTRLTVL.

The CDR3 nucleotides read TGTGCCAGCAGCTGGGGACAGGGACACTACGAGCAGTACTTC. Translation: CASSWGQGHYEQYF. This rearrangement joins TRBV5-6 to TRBJ2-7; 9 positions agree with TRBD1. Germline V gene sequence: CDR1 SGHDT, CDR2 YYEEEE. J was trimmed by 3 bases and V by 3 bases; bases with no gene match: 4. The CDR3 is 14 residues long. Full variable domain (outside the CDR3, taken from reference TRBV5-6 and TRBJ2-7): DAGVTQSPTHLIKTRGQQVTLRCSPKSGHDTVSWYQQALGQGPQFIFQYYEEEERQRGNFPDRFSGHQFPNYSSELNVNALLLGDSALYLCASSWGQGHYEQYFGPGTRLTVT.

The J gene is TRBJ1-1, the V gene TRBV19, with D possibly TRBD1 on 5 matching bases. With 6 bases removed from V and 5 bases from J, the gap between germline ends came to 22 bases. The CDR3 covers 16 residues. The germline V gene encodes CDR1 LNHDA and CDR2 SQIVND (reference sequence). The CDR3 DNA reads TGTGCCAGTAGCCCTCACATCGGGTCCAGGGAGACTGAAGCTTTCTTT. Protein sequence: CASSPHIGSRETEAFF.